The 21 T cell receptor beta chains in this list originate from one sample, sequenced in a study of regulatory T cells in long-lasting Graves disease. Documented time point: persistent/refractory GD, antithyroid drugs over 5 years with positive TRAb. TCR sequences were obtained from RNA taken from PBMCs. To make TCR beta libraries, researchers used iRepertoire HTBI primers and Arm-PCR of CDR3 regions. TCRdb reprocessed the multiplex PCR reads via MiXCR and lists one record per CDR3 protein. In the table there are approximately 350,000 distinct CDR3 sequences, roughly 25% of which are singletons. Specimen: peripheral blood mononuclear cells (PBMCs), collected when the disease was refractory, from a patient treated with antithyroid drugs. Receptor source: a woman aged 40-49 years with Graves disease.

This clonotype was seen repeatedly, ten times or more. V is TRBV12-3 or TRBV12-4 and J is TRBJ1-1; D unclear. The CDR3 is 12 amino acids. Trimming shortened V by 1 base and J by 0 bases, and 0 bases separated the two germline ends. As DNA, the CDR3 is TGTGCCAGCAGTTTAGTGAACACTGAAGCTTTCTTT. The encoded protein is CASSLVNTEAFF.

This clonotype was detected once. This clone may be a read error of a much larger clone one base away. The genes are TRBV6-1 and TRBJ1-4; no clear D gene. Germline V lookup: CDR1 MNHNS, CDR2 SASEGT. This CDR3 comprises 11 residues. The CDR3 sequence: CAGRINEKLFF. In DNA, the CDR3 is TGTGCCGGCAGGATTAATGAAAAACTGTTTTTT.

This sequence joins TRBV25-1 and TRBJ2-1; no clear D gene. This CDR3 has 11 amino acids. Germline values: CDR1 MGHDK, CDR2 SYGVNS. V lost 6 bases, J lost 10 bases, and 10 bases lay in between. CDR3 residues: CASSIKIEQFF. CDR3 DNA sequence: TGTGCCAGCAGCATAAAGATCGAGCAGTTCTTC.

This clonotype has ten or more counts. The chain employs TRBV5-1 and TRBJ2-4; D may correspond to TRBD1 or TRBD2 (5 bases each). This CDR3 is built from 18 residues. CDR1 SGHRS and CDR2 YFSETQ come from the germline V gene. The V end was cut by 3 bases, the J end by 0 bases, with 19 bases between. The CDR3 sequence is CASSSQPGTPLAKNIQYF. The CDR3 bases are TGCGCCAGCAGCTCACAACCTGGGACGCCCCTAGCCAAAAACATTCAGTACTTC.

This clonotype was seen many times. The V and J genes are TRBV28 and TRBJ2-5, with a possible D match to TRBD1 (5 bases). The V gene's germline CDR1 is MDHEN and CDR2 SYDVKM. This CDR3 comprises 17 residues. Trimming cost V 2 bases and J 3 bases, with 19 bases left between them. The CDR3 loop is CASSLALLTGPKETQYF. The CDR3 DNA reads TGTGCCAGCAGTTTAGCTCTTTTAACAGGACCAAAAGAGACCCAGTACTTC. The whole variable domain, remainder taken from reference TRBV28 and TRBJ2-5, is DVKVTQSSRYLVKRTGEKVFLECVQDMDHENMFWYRQDPGLGLRLIYFSYDVKMKEKGDIPEGYSVSREKKERFSLILESASTNQTSMYLCASSLALLTGPKETQYFGPGTRLLVL.

The CDR3 coding sequence is TGTGCCAGCAGTTACCGAGCGACTAGCGGGAGGGTTGGCACCGGGGAGCTGTTTTTT. Protein sequence: CASSYRATSGRVGTGELFF. The chain recombines TRBV6-5 with TRBJ2-2; the match to TRBD2 covers 14 bases. The length of the CDR3 is 19 residues. Germline CDR1 MNHEY, CDR2 SVGAGI. V lost 2 bases to trimming and J lost 4 bases; unmatched junction nucleotides: 9.

This clonotype came up many times. The rearrangement uses TRBV20-1 and TRBJ1-5, with no clear D. The germline V gene has CDR1 DFQATT and CDR2 SNEGSKA (reference sequence). V was pared by 3 bases and J by 9 bases, with 12 bases between. The CDR3 has 12 residues. The CDR3 here is CSARFPSSPQHF. CDR3 bases: TGCAGTGCTAGGTTTCCGTCATCGCCCCAGCATTTT.

Comments on this clonotype: Given a much more abundant clone one base away, this may be a read error. Written as DNA, the CDR3 is TGTGCCAGCAGTCTTGTCTCAGGAGAGCAGTACTTC. The encoded protein is CASSLVSGEQYF. V gene TRBV12-3 or TRBV12-4 combines with J gene TRBJ2-7; no clear D. This CDR3 region has 12 residues. The V end lost 5 bases, the J end lost 7 bases, and 12 bases lay between the germline ends.

In its sample, this clonotype was seen many times. The rearrangement links TRBV19 to TRBJ1-1; D might be TRBD1 (5 bases). The CDR3 is 12 amino acids. V lost 7 bases, J lost 5 bases, and 11 bases lay in between. In germline, CDR1 is LNHDA, CDR2 SQIVND (reference sequence). The CDR3 DNA reads TGTGCCAGTAAGCAGGGAAGTACTGAAGCTTTCTTT. This encodes CASKQGSTEAFF.

This clonotype was recorded at least ten times. CDR3 sequence reads: CSARPGTGRLYGYTF. The CDR3 nucleotides read TGCAGTGCTAGGCCCGGGACAGGGAGATTATATGGCTACACCTTC. The rearrangement links TRBV20-1 to TRBJ1-2; the match to TRBD1 covers 9 bases. V dropped 3 bases and J dropped 5; count of bases not matched to a gene: 10. CDR1 is DFQATT, CDR2 SNEGSKA, per germline (reference sequence). The CDR3 is 15 amino acids.

This clonotype appeared many times. This chain connects TRBV28 to TRBJ1-6; 8 bases line up with TRBD1. The CDR3 length is 15 residues. Germline assignment: CDR1 MDHEN and CDR2 SYDVKM. V was clipped by 5 bases and J by 8 bases; unmatched bases: 8. The CDR3 DNA sequence: TGTGCCAGCAGTCAAAGGACAGGGTGGGATTCACCCCTCCACTTT. Translating it yields CASSQRTGWDSPLHF. The full variable domain, completed using reference TRBV28 and TRBJ1-6, is DVKVTQSSRYLVKRTGEKVFLECVQDMDHENMFWYRQDPGLGLRLIYFSYDVKMKEKGDIPEGYSVSREKKERFSLILESASTNQTSMYLCASSQRTGWDSPLHFGNGTRLTVT.

With regard to this clonotype: A much larger clone differs from this one at a single base, so this may be a read error. The DNA for the CDR3 is TGTGCCAGCAGTCTCGGACGGATCTGGATACTTAACTTT. Its protein product is CASSLGRIWILNF. This chain uses TRBV6-1 with TRBJ1-1; D gene ambiguous. The CDR3 sequence is 13 residues long. Germline CDR1 and CDR2: MNHNS and SASEGT.

CDR3 DNA: TGCGCCAGCAGCCAAGATCTGACGGGCAACTACGAGCAGTACTTC. Protein product: CASSQDLTGNYEQYF. The chain combines TRBV4-1 with TRBJ2-7; D remains unclear. Trimming shortened V by 0 bases and J by 3 bases, and 12 bases separated the two germline ends. The germline CDR1 and CDR2 sequences are MGHRA and YSYEKL. CDR3 length: 15 amino acids.

This chain links TRBV28 with TRBJ2-1; no clear D gene. This CDR3 comprises 12 residues. With 3 bases removed from V and 10 bases from J, the gap between germline ends came to 10 bases. Germline V gene sequence: CDR1 MDHEN, CDR2 SYDVKM. The CDR3 reads CASSFSGIEQFF. CDR3 DNA sequence: TGTGCCAGCAGTTTCAGTGGGATAGAGCAGTTCTTC.

The table lists this clonotype with many counts. The gene calls are TRBV15 and TRBJ1-2, with D perhaps TRBD1 (6 bases). The CDR3 runs 16 residues. Germline assignment: CDR1 LNHNV and CDR2 YYDKDF (reference sequence). V lost 1 base and J lost 12, with 24 bases in between. For the CDR3, the DNA is TGTGCCACCAGCAGAGGTCCACAGGGATTAGGGAGGCTTAACACCTTC. Translating gives CATSRGPQGLGRLNTF.

The chain links TRBV3-1 to TRBJ1-5; D is undetermined. The germline V gene has CDR1 LGHDT and CDR2 YNNKEL (reference sequence). Deletions cut 0 bases from V and 5 bases from J, with 8 bases between. The CDR3 covers 14 residues. The CDR3 sequence is CASSQDLEYQPQHF. The CDR3 nucleotides read TGTGCCAGCAGCCAAGATCTAGAATATCAGCCCCAGCATTTT.

This clonotype has just a few counts. The V gene is TRBV14, the J gene TRBJ2-7; the D is unclear. The germline V and J ends were trimmed by 2 bases and 5 bases, with 16 bases remaining between them. Germline loops: CDR1 SGHDN, CDR2 FVKESK. The CDR3 has 15 residues. CDR3 amino acids: CASSQSRLPAHEQYF. In DNA, the CDR3 is TGTGCCAGCAGCCAATCTCGTCTACCCGCCCACGAGCAGTACTTC. The variable domain in full, with the rest retrieved from reference TRBV14 and TRBJ2-7, is EAGVTQFPSHSVIEKGQTVTLRCDPISGHDNLYWYRRVMGKEIKFLLHFVKESKQDESGMPNNRFLAERTGGTYSTLKVQPAELEDSGVYFCASSQSRLPAHEQYFGPGTRLTVT.

This clonotype was counted at least ten times. V usage is TRBV6-1 and J usage is TRBJ2-7; possibly TRBD1 for D (5 bases). Germline CDR1 is MNHNS and CDR2 is SASEGT. This CDR3 has 11 amino acids. V was clipped by 7 bases and J by 6 bases, with 10 bases between them. The CDR3 here is CASNLGLEQYF. In DNA, the CDR3 is TGTGCCAGCAACTTGGGGCTCGAGCAGTACTTC.

This clonotype occurred many times. The chain couples TRBV27 to TRBJ1-1; no firm D call. Trimming pared 5 bases from V and 2 bases from J, leaving 15 bases between. Germline CDR1 reads MNHEY; CDR2 reads SMNVEV (reference sequence). There are 15 residues in the CDR3. Here the CDR3 reads CASSKYRSFNTEAFF. The CDR3 nucleotides read TGTGCCAGCAGTAAATACCGGAGTTTTAACACTGAAGCTTTCTTT.

CDR3 sequence: CASNAASTDTQYF. As DNA, the CDR3 is TGCGCCAGCAATGCGGCTAGCACAGATACGCAGTATTTT. This chain uses TRBV10-1 with TRBJ2-3; no clear D gene. This CDR3 is 13 amino acids long. With 7 bases removed from V and 0 bases from J, the gap between germline ends came to 8 bases. In germline, CDR1 is WNHNN, CDR2 SYGVQD (reference sequence).

This clonotype was seen a few times. A junction boundary mismatches the germline segment, possibly from a read error. The chain carries TRBV15 and TRBJ2-7, with 9 bases identical to TRBD1. The germline V gene encodes CDR1 LNHNV and CDR2 YYDKDF (reference sequence). The CDR3 consists of 14 residues. CDR3 sequence: CATNRGDRAYEQYF. The DNA for the CDR3 is TGTGCCACCAACAGAGGGGACAGGGCCTACGAGCAATACTTC.